These T cell receptor beta chains were read from a single sample in a study of regulatory T cells in long-lasting Graves disease. TCRdb reanalysed the multiplex PCR reads using MiXCR and keeps one entry per CDR3 protein. This table holds 550,000 to 650,000 distinct CDR3 sequences, about 16% found once. The same data also went into a second study, on T cells in Graves' hyperthyroidism and ophthalmopathy.

Here the sequenced sample was peripheral blood mononuclear cells (PBMCs), taken at new diagnosis, from a patient treated with antithyroid drugs. These receptor sequences come from a man aged 18 to 30 with Graves disease. The CDR3 runs from the conserved cysteine through the conserved F or W. The order of the fields is V gene, J gene, D gene, clone size, CDR3 DNA, CDR3 protein. D genes are given only for firm matches. Expanded clones get a size class; other rows say once, few or many, or leave the size out.

TRBV11-2	TRBJ1-5	TRBD1	few	TGTGCCAGCAGCTTAAACAGGGGGGGTCAGCCCCAGCATTTT	CASSLNRGGQPQHF
TRBV2	TRBJ1-5	TRBD1	many	TGTGCCGGGGCAGGGGGTGAGAATCAGCCCCAGCATTTT	CAGAGGENQPQHF
TRBV11-2	TRBJ2-7	-	few	TGTGCCAGCAGCTCCCCCTGGGGCGAGCAGTACTTC	CASSSPWGEQYF
TRBV19	TRBJ2-3	-	few	TGTGCCAGTAGTGCGACTAGATCCGATACGCAGTATTTT	CASSATRSDTQYF
TRBV29-1	TRBJ2-7	TRBD2	many	TGCAGCGTACTTCTGGGGGTGGCTAGCGGGAGAGACGAGCAGTACTTC	CSVLLGVASGRDEQYF
TRBV6-9	TRBJ1-2	-	few	TGTGCCAGCAGTTCTCAGGCCCTCAATGGCTACACCTTC	CASSSQALNGYTF
TRBV30	TRBJ2-2	-	many	TGTGCCTGGATCCGGGGGACGGGCACCGGGGAGCTGTTTTTT	CAWIRGTGTGELFF
TRBV29-1	TRBJ2-7	-	few	TGCAGCGGGAGGAGAGGAGACGAGCAGTACTTC	CSGRRGDEQYF
TRBV28	TRBJ2-1	TRBD2	many	TGTGCCAGCAGTTTAGAGGGGACTAGCGGGGGGCAGCAGTTCTTC	CASSLEGTSGGQQFF
TRBV19	TRBJ2-3	-	few	TGTGCCAGTAGTATAAGTGGCCTCCTCACAGATACGCAGTATTTT	CASSISGLLTDTQYF
TRBV6-1	TRBJ2-5	-	many	TGTGCCAGCAGTCTCGACTCGCGGTACCAAGAGACCCAGTACTTC	CASSLDSRYQETQYF
TRBV20-1	TRBJ1-5	TRBD1	-	TGCAGTGCTAGAGAATCCGGGACAGGGGGCAGTCAGCCCCAGCATTTT	CSARESGTGGSQPQHF
TRBV11-3	TRBJ2-1	-	many	TGTGCCAGCAGCCGTAGCGTGATCTACAATGAGCAGTTCTTC	CASSRSVIYNEQFF
TRBV10-3	TRBJ2-7	TRBD2	-	TGTGCCATCAGTGAGTCGACTCTAAGCGGGAGGGTCGGCTACAAGCAGTACTTC	CAISESTLSGRVGYKQYF
TRBV28	TRBJ2-3	TRBD2	many	TGTGCCAGCAGGGGACTAGCGGGAGATACGCAGTATTTT	CASRGLAGDTQYF
TRBV20-1	TRBJ2-5	TRBD1	many	TGCAGTGCTAGTATAGGGGGCCCCAAATCGGAGACCCAGTACTTC	CSASIGGPKSETQYF
TRBV7-3	TRBJ2-3	TRBD2	many	TGTGCCAGCAGCTCGGGACTAGCGGGAGGATCAGATACGCAGTATTTT	CASSSGLAGGSDTQYF
TRBV2	TRBJ2-2	-	many	TGTGCCAGCACCTTGCCCGGGGAGCTGTTTTTT	CASTLPGELFF
TRBV6-5	TRBJ2-2	-	-	TGTGCCAGCAGTTACCCCGAAACCGGGGAGCTGTTTTTT	CASSYPETGELFF
TRBV2	TRBJ2-3	-	many	TGTGCCAGCAGCGCGGACCGTACCAGTGATACGCAGTATTTT	CASSADRTSDTQYF
TRBV5-1	TRBJ2-1	TRBD2	few	TGCGCCAGCAGCTGGACCGGGACTAGCGGATACAATGAGCAGTTCTTC	CASSWTGTSGYNEQFF
TRBV25-1	TRBJ1-2	TRBD1	-	TGTGCCAGCAGTGGCGTAGGGGGACAGCTCATCTATGGCTACACCTTC	CASSGVGGQLIYGYTF
TRBV6-9	TRBJ2-7	-	many	TGTGCCAGCAGTTATACCGGGGGATACGAGCAGTACTTC	CASSYTGGYEQYF
TRBV27	TRBJ1-5	TRBD1	few	TGTGCCAGCAGTTTATTGGGGGGACAGGCGACCCTAGGACGCAATCAGCCCCAGCATTTT	CASSLLGGQATLGRNQPQHF
TRBV30	TRBJ2-2	-	few	TGTGCCTGGAGTGCCGAGGAGGGAATGAGCGGGGAGCTGTTTTTT	CAWSAEEGMSGELFF
TRBV9	TRBJ2-1	-	-	TGTGCCAGCAGCGTGGCGAGACTCTTCTACAATGAGCAGTTCTTC	CASSVARLFYNEQFF
TRBV10-3	TRBJ2-7	-	many	TGTGCCATCAGTGAGGACCGGGACACCTCCGAGCAGTACTTC	CAISEDRDTSEQYF
TRBV20-1	TRBJ1-5	-	few	TGCAGTGCCACTGACGGTAGCAATCAGCCCCAGCATTTT	CSATDGSNQPQHF
TRBV30	TRBJ1-1	-	-	TGTGCCTGGGACTACGACAGTGAAGGTGGAGCTTTCTTT	CAWDYDSEGGAFF
TRBV27	TRBJ2-3	TRBD2	many	TGTGCCAGCAGTTTTCGGCTAGCGGGAGTCACAGATACGCAGTATTTT	CASSFRLAGVTDTQYF
TRBV30	TRBJ2-7	TRBD2	many	TGTGCCTGGAAGCCAGCGGGGGGGGGGCGGCAGTACTTC	CAWKPAGGGRQYF
TRBV12-3/TRBV12-4	TRBJ1-3	TRBD1	many	TGTGCCAGCAGTTTAATGTTGGGACAGGGCCTAAACACCATATATTTT	CASSLMLGQGLNTIYF
TRBV29-1	TRBJ2-5	-	many	TGCAGCGTTGAGGAGGCAGTCCAAGAGACCCAGTACTTC	CSVEEAVQETQYF
TRBV4-1	TRBJ1-1	-	few	TGCGCCAGCAGCCAAGAAGGATCGGGGGCGACCACTGAAGCTTTCTTT	CASSQEGSGATTEAFF
TRBV2	TRBJ2-1	TRBD2	many	TGTGCCAGCAGCGCAGGGACTAGCGGCCACAATGAGCAGTTCTTC	CASSAGTSGHNEQFF
TRBV19	TRBJ2-6	-	-	TGTGCCAGTAGATTGGACTCTGGGGCCAACGTCCTGACTTTC	CASRLDSGANVLTF
TRBV27	TRBJ2-7	-	-	TGTGCCAGCAGTTGGTTGGGGGGTGGCGGAGGGAGCTCCTACGAGCAGTACTTC	CASSWLGGGGGSSYEQYF
TRBV12-3/TRBV12-4	TRBJ1-1	-	many	TGTGCCAGCAGCTCGACACGGGCCACTGAAGCTTTCTTT	CASSSTRATEAFF
TRBV6-1	TRBJ2-4	-	few	TGTGCCAGCAATGAGAGGGACAAAAACATTCAGTACTTC	CASNERDKNIQYF
TRBV12-3/TRBV12-4	TRBJ2-1	TRBD1	many	TGTGCCAGCAGCCCCCCCGGGGGGGACAGGGGGCGGAATGAGCAGTTCTTC	CASSPPGGDRGRNEQFF
TRBV6-1	TRBJ2-7	-	many	TGTGCCAGCAGCCTAGTGGGAAAAGCCTACGAGCAGTACTTC	CASSLVGKAYEQYF